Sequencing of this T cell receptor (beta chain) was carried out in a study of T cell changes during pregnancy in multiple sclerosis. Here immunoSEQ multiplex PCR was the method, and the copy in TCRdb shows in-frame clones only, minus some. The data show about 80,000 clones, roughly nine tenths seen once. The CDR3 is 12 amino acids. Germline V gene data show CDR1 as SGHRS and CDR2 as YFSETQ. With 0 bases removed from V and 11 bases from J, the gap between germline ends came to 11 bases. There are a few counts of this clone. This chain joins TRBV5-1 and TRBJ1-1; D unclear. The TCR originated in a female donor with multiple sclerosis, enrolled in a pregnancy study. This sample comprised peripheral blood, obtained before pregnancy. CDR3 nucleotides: TGCGCCAGCAGCTTGGGGGAGGGAACGGCTTTCTTT. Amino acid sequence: CASSLGEGTAFF.